The sequence of this T cell receptor beta chain was determined in a study of blood T cell repertoires in COVID-19. Study at large: PBMCs, B-cell-depleted T cells, or T cells provided the cDNA or gDNA that made up the material.

Germline V gene data show CDR1 as LNHNV and CDR2 as YYDKDF (reference sequence). The CDR3 has 18 residues. The junction had 12 bases not matched to a gene; V was cut back by 0 bases and J by 7 bases. Profiled with immunoSEQ multiplex PCR; TCRdb holds only in-frame clones, not every one. The sample includes 150,000 or so clones, around 83% of them seen just once. The receptor was isolated from an older woman with acute or convalescent COVID-19. The sequenced sample was peripheral blood. The rearrangement joins TRBV15 to TRBJ2-1; 10 bases fit TRBD2. In DNA, the CDR3 is TGTGCCACCAGCAGAGAAGCGGGGGGGGGCGGTTTTTTTAATGAGCAGTTCTTC. Translated: CATSREAGGGGFFNEQFF.